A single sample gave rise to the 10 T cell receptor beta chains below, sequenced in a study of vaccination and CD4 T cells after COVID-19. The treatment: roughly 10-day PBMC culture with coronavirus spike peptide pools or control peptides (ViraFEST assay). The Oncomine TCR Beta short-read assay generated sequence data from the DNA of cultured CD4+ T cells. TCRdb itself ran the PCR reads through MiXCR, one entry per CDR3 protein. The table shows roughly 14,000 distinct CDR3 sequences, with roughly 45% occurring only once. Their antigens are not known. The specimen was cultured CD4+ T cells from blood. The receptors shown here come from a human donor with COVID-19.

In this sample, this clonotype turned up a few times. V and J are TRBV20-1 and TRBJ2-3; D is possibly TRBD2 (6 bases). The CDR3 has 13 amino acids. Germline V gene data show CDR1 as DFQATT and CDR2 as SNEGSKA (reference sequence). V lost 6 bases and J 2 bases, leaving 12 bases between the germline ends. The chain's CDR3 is CSASTSDTDTQYF. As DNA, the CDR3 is TGCAGTGCGTCGACTAGTGACACAGATACGCAGTATTTT.

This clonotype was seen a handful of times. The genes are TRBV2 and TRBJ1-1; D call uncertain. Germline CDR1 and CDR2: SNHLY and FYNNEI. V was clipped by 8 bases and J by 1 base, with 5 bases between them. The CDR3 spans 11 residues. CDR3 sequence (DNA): TGTGCCAGCCAGCAGAACACTGAAGCTTTCTTT. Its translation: CASQQNTEAFF.

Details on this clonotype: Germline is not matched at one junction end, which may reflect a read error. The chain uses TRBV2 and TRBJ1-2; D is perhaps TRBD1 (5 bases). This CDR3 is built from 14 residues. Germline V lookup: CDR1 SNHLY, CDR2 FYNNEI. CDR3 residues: CAGSMTEKNYGYTF. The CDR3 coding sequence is TGTGCCGGCAGTATGACAGAAAAGAACTATGGCTACACCTTC.

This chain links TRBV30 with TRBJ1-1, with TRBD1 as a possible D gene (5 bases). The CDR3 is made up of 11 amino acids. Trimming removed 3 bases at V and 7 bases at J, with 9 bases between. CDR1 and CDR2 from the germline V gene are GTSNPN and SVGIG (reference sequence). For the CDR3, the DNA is TGTGCCTGGAGACAGGATCATGAAGCTTTCTTT. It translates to CAWRQDHEAFF.

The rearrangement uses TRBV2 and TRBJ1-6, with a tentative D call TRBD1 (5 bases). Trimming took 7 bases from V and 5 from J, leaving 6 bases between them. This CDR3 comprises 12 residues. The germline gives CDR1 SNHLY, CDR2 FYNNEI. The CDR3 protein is CASIQDNSPLHF. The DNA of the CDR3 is TGTGCCAGCATACAGGATAATTCACCCCTCCACTTT.

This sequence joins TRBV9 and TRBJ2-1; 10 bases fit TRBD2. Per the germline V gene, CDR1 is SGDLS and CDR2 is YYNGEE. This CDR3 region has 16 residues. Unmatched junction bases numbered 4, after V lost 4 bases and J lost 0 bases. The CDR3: CASSPLAGNSYNEQFF. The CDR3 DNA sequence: TGTGCCAGCAGCCCACTAGCGGGAAACTCCTACAATGAGCAGTTCTTC.

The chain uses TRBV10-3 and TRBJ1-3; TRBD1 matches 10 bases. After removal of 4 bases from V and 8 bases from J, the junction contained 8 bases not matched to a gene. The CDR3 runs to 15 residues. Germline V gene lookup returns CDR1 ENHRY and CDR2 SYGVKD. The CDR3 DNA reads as TGTGCCATCAGTGGATCGGGACAGGGGCTGGACACCATATATTTT. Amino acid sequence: CAISGSGQGLDTIYF.

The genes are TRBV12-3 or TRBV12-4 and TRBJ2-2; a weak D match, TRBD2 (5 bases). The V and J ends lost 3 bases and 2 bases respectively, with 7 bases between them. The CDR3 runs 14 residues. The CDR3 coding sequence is TGTGCCAGCAGTTTTGAGGGAAACACCGGGGAGCTGTTTTTT. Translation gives CASSFEGNTGELFF.

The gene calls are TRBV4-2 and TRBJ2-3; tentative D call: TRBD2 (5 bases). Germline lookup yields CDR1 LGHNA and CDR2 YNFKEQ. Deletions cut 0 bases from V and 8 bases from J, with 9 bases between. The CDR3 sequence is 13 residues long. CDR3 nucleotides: TGTGCCAGCAGCCAAGATAAGAGGGCTACGCAGTATTTT. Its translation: CASSQDKRATQYF.

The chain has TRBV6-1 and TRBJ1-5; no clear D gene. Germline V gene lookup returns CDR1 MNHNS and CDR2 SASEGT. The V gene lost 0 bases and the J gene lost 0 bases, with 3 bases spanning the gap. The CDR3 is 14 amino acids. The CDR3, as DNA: TGTGCCAGCAGTGAAGCAGTTAGCAATCAGCCCCAGCATTTT. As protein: CASSEAVSNQPQHF.